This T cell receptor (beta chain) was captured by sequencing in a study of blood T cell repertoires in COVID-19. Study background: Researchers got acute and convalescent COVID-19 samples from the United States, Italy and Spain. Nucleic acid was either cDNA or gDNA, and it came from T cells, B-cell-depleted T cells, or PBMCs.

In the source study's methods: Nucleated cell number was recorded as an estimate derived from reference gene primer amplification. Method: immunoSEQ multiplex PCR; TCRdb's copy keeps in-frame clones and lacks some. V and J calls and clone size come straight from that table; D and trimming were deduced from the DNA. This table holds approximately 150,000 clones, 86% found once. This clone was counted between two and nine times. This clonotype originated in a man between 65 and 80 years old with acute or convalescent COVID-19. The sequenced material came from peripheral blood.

CDR3 sequence reads: CASSFRQVWYGYTF. CDR3 nucleotide sequence: TGTGCCAGCAGCTTTAGACAGGTTTGGTATGGCTACACCTTC. This chain links TRBV7-4 with TRBJ1-2; tentative D call: TRBD1 (6 bases). CDR1 and CDR2 (germline): SGHVT, SQSDAQ. This CDR3 spans 14 amino acids. V dropped 3 bases and J dropped 5 bases, with 13 bases sitting between them.